The sequence of this T cell receptor (beta chain) was determined in a study of blood T cell repertoires in COVID-19. Study information: In each case, the material was cDNA or gDNA derived from T cells, B-cell-depleted T cells, or PBMCs.

Note on this clone: The junction departs from germline at one end; a sequencing error may be responsible.

Generated by immunoSEQ multiplex PCR, the TCRdb table keeps only in-frame clones and is missing some. The table shows 450,000 or so clones, with about 92% occurring only once. Sequencing was carried out using PBMCs or T cells enriched from blood (not recorded which). The TCR was taken from a man aged 18 to 30 who had recovered from COVID-19.

The CDR3 region is CSARGDRVLF. In DNA form, the CDR3 reads TGCAGTGCTAGAGGGGACAGGGTTCTTTTT. The rearrangement joins TRBV20-1 to TRBJ1-4, with TRBD1 matching over 9 bases. The CDR3 is made up of 10 amino acids. Germline V gene lookup returns CDR1 DFQATT and CDR2 SNEGSKA (reference sequence).